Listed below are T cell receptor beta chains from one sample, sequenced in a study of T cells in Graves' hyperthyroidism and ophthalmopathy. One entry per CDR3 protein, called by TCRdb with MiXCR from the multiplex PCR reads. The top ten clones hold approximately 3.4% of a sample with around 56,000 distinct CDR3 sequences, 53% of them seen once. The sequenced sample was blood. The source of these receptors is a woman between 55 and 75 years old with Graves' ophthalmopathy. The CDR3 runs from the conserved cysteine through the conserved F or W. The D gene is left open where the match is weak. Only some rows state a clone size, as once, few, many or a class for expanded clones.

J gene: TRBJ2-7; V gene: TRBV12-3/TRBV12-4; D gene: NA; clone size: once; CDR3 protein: CASSLEQGFYEQYF; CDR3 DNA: TGTGCCAGCAGTTTAGAGCAGGGCTTCTACGAGCAGTACTTC
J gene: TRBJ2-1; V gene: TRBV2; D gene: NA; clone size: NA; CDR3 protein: CASKRIQYSEQFF; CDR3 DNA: TGTGCCAGCAAAAGGATTCAATACAGCGAGCAGTTCTTC
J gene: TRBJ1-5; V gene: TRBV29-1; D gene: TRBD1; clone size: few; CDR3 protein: CSVGEGGGQPQHF; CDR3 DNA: TGCAGCGTGGGGGAAGGGGGCGGTCAGCCCCAGCATTTT
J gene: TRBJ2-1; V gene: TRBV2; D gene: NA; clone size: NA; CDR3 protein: CASSEAQGYNEQFF; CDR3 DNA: TGTGCCAGCAGTGAAGCGCAGGGCTACAATGAGCAGTTCTTC
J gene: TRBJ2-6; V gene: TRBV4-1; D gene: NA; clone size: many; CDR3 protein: CASSLLGRVSGANVLTF; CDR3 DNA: TGCGCCAGCAGCCTACTCGGACGGGTCTCTGGGGCCAACGTCCTGACTTTC
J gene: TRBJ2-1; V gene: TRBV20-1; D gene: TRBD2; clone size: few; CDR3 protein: CSATWTSGAEQFF; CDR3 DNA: TGCAGTGCTACCTGGACTAGCGGGGCGGAGCAGTTCTTC
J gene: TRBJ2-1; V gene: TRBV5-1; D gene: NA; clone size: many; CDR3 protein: CASTPQGVLEQFF; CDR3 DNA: TGCGCCAGCACCCCTCAAGGCGTTTTGGAGCAGTTCTTC
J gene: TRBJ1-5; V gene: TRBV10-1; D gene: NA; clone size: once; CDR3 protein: CASTEGHVDVSNQPQHF; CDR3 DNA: TGCGCCAGCACCGAGGGACATGTCGATGTGAGCAATCAGCCCCAGCATTTT
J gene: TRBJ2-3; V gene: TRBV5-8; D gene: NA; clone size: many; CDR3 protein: CASSLKRGRGDTQYF; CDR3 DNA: TGTGCCAGCAGCCTAAAAAGAGGGCGGGGAGATACGCAGTATTTT
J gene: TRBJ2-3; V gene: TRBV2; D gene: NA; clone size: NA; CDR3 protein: CASSLDALTDTQYF; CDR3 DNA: TGTGCCAGCAGCCTGGATGCTCTCACAGATACGCAGTATTTT
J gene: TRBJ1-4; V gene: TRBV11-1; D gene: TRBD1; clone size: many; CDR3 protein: CASSRDSFATNEKLFF; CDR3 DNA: TGTGCCAGCAGCCGGGACAGCTTTGCAACTAATGAAAAACTGTTTTTT
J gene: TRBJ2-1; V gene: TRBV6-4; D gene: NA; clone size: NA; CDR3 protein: CASCNSEANEQFF; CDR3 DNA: TGTGCCAGTTGTAATAGCGAAGCGAATGAGCAGTTCTTC
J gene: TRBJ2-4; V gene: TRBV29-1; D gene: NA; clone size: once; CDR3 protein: CSVEGGGQNIQYF; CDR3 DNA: TGCAGCGTTGAAGGAGGGGGTCAAAACATTCAGTACTTC
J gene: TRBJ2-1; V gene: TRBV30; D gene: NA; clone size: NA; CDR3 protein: CAWSVLGGTVLYSSYNEQFF; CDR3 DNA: TGTGCCTGGAGTGTACTCGGGGGGACAGTCCTGTATAGCTCCTACAATGAGCAGTTCTTC
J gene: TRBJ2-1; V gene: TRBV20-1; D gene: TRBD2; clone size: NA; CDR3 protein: CSLIAGGINEQFF; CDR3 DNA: TGCAGCCTAATAGCGGGAGGAATCAATGAGCAGTTCTTC
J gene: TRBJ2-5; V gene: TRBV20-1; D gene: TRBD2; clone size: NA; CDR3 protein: CSALLAGAATETQYF; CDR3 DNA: TGCAGTGCTCTACTAGCGGGGGCCGCCACAGAGACCCAGTACTTC
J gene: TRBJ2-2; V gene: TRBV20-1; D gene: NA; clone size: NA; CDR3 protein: CSARGRSSGNTGELFF; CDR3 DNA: TGCAGTGCTAGGGGACGGAGCTCTGGAAACACCGGGGAGCTGTTTTTT
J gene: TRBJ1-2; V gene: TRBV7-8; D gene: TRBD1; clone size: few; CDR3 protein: CASSQGGWGYTF; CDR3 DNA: TGTGCCAGCAGCCAGGGGGGATGGGGCTACACCTTC
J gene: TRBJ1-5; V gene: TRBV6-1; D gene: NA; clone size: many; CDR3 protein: CASSELDLSNQPQHF; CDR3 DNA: TGTGCCAGCAGTGAATTGGACCTTAGCAATCAGCCCCAGCATTTT
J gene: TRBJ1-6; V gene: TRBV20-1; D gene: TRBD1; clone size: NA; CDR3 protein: CSARTSGTVNSPLHF; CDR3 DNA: TGCAGTGCGCGGACTAGCGGGACAGTGAATTCACCCCTCCACTTT
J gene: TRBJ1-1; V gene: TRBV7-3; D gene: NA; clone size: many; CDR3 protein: CASSSAWNTEAFF; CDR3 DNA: TGTGCCAGCAGCTCCGCGTGGAACACTGAAGCTTTCTTT
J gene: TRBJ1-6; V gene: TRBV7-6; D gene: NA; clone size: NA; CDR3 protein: CASSFLGTPLHF; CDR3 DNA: TGTGCCAGCAGCTTTCTCGGGACACCCCTCCACTTT
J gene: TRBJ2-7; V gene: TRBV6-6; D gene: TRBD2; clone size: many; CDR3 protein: CASSSTSGGMYEQYF; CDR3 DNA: TGTGCCAGCAGCTCGACTAGCGGGGGGATGTACGAGCAGTACTTC
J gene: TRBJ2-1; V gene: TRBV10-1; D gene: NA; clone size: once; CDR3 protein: CASRGREQFF; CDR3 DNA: TGCGCCAGCCGGGGGCGAGAGCAGTTCTTC
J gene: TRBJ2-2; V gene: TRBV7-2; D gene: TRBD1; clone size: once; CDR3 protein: CASSLTGTGFHGELFF; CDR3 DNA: TGTGCCAGCAGCTTAACCGGGACAGGGTTTCACGGGGAGCTGTTTTTT
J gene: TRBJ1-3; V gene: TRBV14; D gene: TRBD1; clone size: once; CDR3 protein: CASSQMDRGRTLF; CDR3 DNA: TGTGCCAGCAGCCAGATGGACAGGGGACGAACTCTTTTT
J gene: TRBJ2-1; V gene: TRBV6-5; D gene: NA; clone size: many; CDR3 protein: CASSLSHNEQFF; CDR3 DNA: TGTGCCAGCAGTTTAAGTCACAATGAGCAGTTCTTC
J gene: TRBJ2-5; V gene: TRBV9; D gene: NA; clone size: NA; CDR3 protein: CASSVASQETQYF; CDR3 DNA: TGTGCCAGCAGCGTAGCCAGCCAAGAGACCCAGTACTTC
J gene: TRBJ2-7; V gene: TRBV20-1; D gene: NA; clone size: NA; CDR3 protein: CSACLGVLTGEQYF; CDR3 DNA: TGCAGTGCTTGCCTCGGGGTTCTCACCGGGGAGCAGTACTTC
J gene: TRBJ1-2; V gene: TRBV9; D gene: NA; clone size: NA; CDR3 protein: CASSVTLSYTF; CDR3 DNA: TGTGCCAGCAGCGTAACGTTAAGCTACACCTTC
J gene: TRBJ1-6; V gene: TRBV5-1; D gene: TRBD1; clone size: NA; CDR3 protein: CASSFGQGNLNSPLHF; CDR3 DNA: TGCGCCAGCAGCTTCGGACAGGGCAACCTTAATTCACCCCTCCACTTT
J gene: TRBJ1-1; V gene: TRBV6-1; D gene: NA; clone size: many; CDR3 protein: CASSGPRGVTEAFF; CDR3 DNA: TGTGCCAGCAGTGGACCGAGGGGAGTCACTGAAGCTTTCTTT
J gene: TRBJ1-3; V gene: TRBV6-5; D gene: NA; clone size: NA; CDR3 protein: CASSHSNRSPGNTIYF; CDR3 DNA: TGTGCCAGCAGCCACTCGAATCGGAGCCCTGGAAACACCATATATTTT
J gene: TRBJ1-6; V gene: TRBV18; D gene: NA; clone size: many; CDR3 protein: CASSPVVDSPLHF; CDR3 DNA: TGTGCCAGCTCACCTGTGGTGGATTCACCCCTCCACTTT
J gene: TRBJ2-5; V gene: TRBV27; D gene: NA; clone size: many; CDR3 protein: CASPGAAVYQETQYF; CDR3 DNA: TGTGCCAGCCCAGGGGCAGCGGTGTACCAAGAGACCCAGTACTTC
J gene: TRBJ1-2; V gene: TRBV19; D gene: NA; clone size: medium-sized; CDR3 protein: CASSSDIYGYTF; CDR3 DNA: TGTGCCAGTAGTTCGGACATCTATGGCTACACCTTC
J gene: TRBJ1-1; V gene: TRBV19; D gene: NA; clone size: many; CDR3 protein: CASSSTRGSEAFF; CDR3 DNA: TGTGCCAGTAGCTCCACCCGGGGTAGTGAAGCTTTCTTT
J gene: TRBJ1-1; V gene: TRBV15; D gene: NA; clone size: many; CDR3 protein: CATSRVDSEAFF; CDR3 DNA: TGTGCCACCAGCAGAGTTGACAGCGAAGCTTTCTTT
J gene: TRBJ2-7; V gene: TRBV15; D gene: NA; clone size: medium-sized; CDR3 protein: CATSRGQLLGEQYF; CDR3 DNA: TGTGCCACCAGCAGAGGACAGCTGCTTGGGGAGCAGTACTTC
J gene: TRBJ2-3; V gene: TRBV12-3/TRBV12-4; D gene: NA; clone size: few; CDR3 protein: CASQLGATDTQYF; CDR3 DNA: TGTGCCAGCCAACTGGGGGCGACAGATACGCAGTATTTT
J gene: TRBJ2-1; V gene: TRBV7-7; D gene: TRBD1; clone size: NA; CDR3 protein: CASSLEQGAVDEQSF; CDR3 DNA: TGTGCCAGCAGCTTAGAACAGGGGGCGGTGGATGAGCAGTCCTTC
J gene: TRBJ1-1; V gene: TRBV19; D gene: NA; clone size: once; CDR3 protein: CASSIVSGYTEAFF; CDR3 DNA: TGTGCCAGTAGTATAGTTTCAGGGTACACTGAAGCTTTCTTT
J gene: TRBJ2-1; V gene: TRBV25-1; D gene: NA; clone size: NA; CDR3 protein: CASGFQGANNEQFF; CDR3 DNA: TGTGCTAGCGGGTTTCAGGGGGCGAACAATGAGCAGTTCTTC
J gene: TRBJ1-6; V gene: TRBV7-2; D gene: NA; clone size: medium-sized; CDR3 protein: CASSLVPQGLSPLHF; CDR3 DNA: TGTGCCAGCAGCTTAGTTCCTCAGGGACTTTCACCCCTCCACTTT
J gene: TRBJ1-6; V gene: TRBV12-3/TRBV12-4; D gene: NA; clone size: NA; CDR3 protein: CASGLSRGAGSPLHF; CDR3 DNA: TGTGCCAGCGGTTTATCGCGGGGGGCGGGTTCACCCCTCCACTTT